A selection of T cell receptor beta chains follows, all from one sample in a study of shared T cell receptors in the human thymus. Assay used: immunoSEQ multiplex PCR; TCRdb lists only in-frame clones, some missing. Among 640,000 or so clones, approximately 87% were seen once, and the ten largest hold roughly 0.0089%. These sequences were also reported in another study, on human thymus T cells.

The sample comprised thymocytes. The source of these receptors is a boy in the first two years of life with a congenital heart defect. The CDR3 runs from the conserved cysteine through the conserved F or W. D genes are given only for firm matches. The size entry is marked missing in some rows and otherwise reads once, few, many or a size class.

CASSLIGRGDSFQQETQYF TGTGCCAGCAGTTTAATAGGGCGGGGGGACTCCTTCCAGCAGGAGACCCAGTACTTC TRBV27 TRBD2 - 19 TRBJ2-5
CAWGKGQLTDTQYF TGTGCCTGGGGAAAGGGACAGCTCACAGATACGCAGTATTTT TRBV30 TRBD1 - 14 TRBJ2-3
CASSPGLATNEQYF TGTGCCAGCAGTCCAGGACTAGCTACCAACGAGCAGTACTTC TRBV27 TRBD2 - 14 TRBJ2-7
CASSYRANTEAFF TGTGCCAGCAGTTATAGAGCGAACACTGAAGCTTTCTTT TRBV6-5 - - 13 TRBJ1-1
CASSFYKPSREGSTGELFF TGTGCCAGCAGTTTTTATAAGCCTAGTCGAGAAGGGAGCACCGGGGAGCTGTTTTTT TRBV27 - - 19 TRBJ2-2
CASSLSYPHNEQFF TGCGCCAGCAGCTTGTCCTACCCCCACAATGAGCAGTTCTTC TRBV5-1 - - 14 TRBJ2-1
CASVQGAGDGYTF TGTGCCAGTGTACAGGGGGCAGGAGATGGCTACACCTTC TRBV28 TRBD1 - 13 TRBJ1-2
CASSPKRGKLYEQYF TGCGCCAGCAGCCCAAAGCGGGGCAAACTCTACGAGCAGTACTTC TRBV4-3 TRBD2 once 15 TRBJ2-7
CSVGGHHPDTQYF TGCAGCGTTGGAGGACATCACCCAGATACGCAGTATTTT TRBV29-1 - - 13 TRBJ2-3
CASGTGDQRSYNEQFF TGCGCCAGTGGGACAGGGGACCAAAGATCCTACAATGAGCAGTTCTTC TRBV5-1 TRBD1 - 16 TRBJ2-1
CASSHGPHIQYF TGTGCCAGCAGCCATGGCCCACACATTCAGTACTTC TRBV14 - - 12 TRBJ2-4
CASSRIPRQGPDHWIKLFF TGTGCCAGCAGCCGCATCCCTCGACAGGGTCCAGATCATTGGATTAAACTGTTTTTT TRBV28 TRBD1 - 19 TRBJ1-4
CASSPESGEGTDTQYF TGTGCCAGCAGCCCTGAATCGGGGGAGGGCACAGATACGCAGTATTTT TRBV14 - - 16 TRBJ2-3
CASSLALWNRMNTEAFF TGTGCCAGCAGCTTGGCTCTTTGGAACAGGATGAACACTGAAGCTTTCTTT TRBV5-5 - once 17 TRBJ1-1
CASSPGTGGCRLRGYEQYF TGTGCCAGCAGCCCAGGGACAGGGGGCTGTAGATTAAGGGGGTACGAGCAGTACTTC TRBV5-6 TRBD1 - 19 TRBJ2-7
CSVFKGTPNNEQFF TGCAGCGTTTTCAAGGGGACACCGAACAATGAGCAGTTCTTC TRBV29-1 - - 14 TRBJ2-1
CAGRGGTDTQYF TGTGCCGGACGGGGGGGCACAGATACGCAGTATTTT TRBV2 TRBD2 - 12 TRBJ2-3
CASSEYRTSWGQITQYF TGTGCCAGCAGTGAGTACCGGACTAGCTGGGGCCAGATTACGCAGTATTTT TRBV2 TRBD2 - 17 TRBJ2-3
CASSVAGADTDTQYF TGTGCCAGCAGCGTAGCAGGGGCGGACACAGATACGCAGTATTTT TRBV9 - - 15 TRBJ2-3
CASSLVGLAGAPPTDTQYF TGTGCCAGCAGCTTAGTTGGGCTAGCGGGGGCCCCTCCGACAGATACGCAGTATTTT TRBV13 TRBD2 - 19 TRBJ2-3
CASSSSGTGVGYTF TGTGCCAGCAGCTCCTCCGGGACAGGGGTTGGCTACACCTTC TRBV7-2 TRBD1 - 14 TRBJ1-2
CASSVEEFGQAGRYNSPLHF TGTGCCAGCAGCGTAGAGGAATTCGGTCAGGCAGGGCGTTATAATTCCCCCCTCCACTTT TRBV9 - - 20 TRBJ1-6
CASSVKGEVRQPQHF TGTGCCAGCAGCGTAAAAGGGGAGGTGCGTCAGCCCCAGCATTTT TRBV5-8 - once 15 TRBJ1-5
CATSRKAGVRAYEQYF TGTGCCACCAGTCGTAAGGCAGGGGTCAGGGCCTACGAGCAGTACTTC TRBV15 - - 16 TRBJ2-7
CASRADSVSYEQYF TGTGCCAGCAGGGCGGACAGCGTCTCCTACGAGCAGTACTTC TRBV2 - - 14 TRBJ2-7
CASSLATINTEAFF TGTGCCAGCAGCTTAGCGACAATTAACACTGAAGCTTTCTTT TRBV7-2 - - 14 TRBJ1-1
CATSIGTGEETQYF TGTGCCACCAGCATAGGGACAGGAGAAGAGACCCAGTACTTC TRBV15 TRBD1 - 14 TRBJ2-5
CSTRLSYRQETQYF TGCAGCACCCGACTCTCCTATCGCCAAGAGACCCAGTACTTC TRBV29-1 - - 14 TRBJ2-5
CASSQDRQHYTDTQYF TGTGCCAGCAGCCAAGATAGGCAGCACTACACAGATACGCAGTATTTT TRBV14 - - 16 TRBJ2-3
CASSQYPSTSGNYEQYF TGTGCCAGCAGCCAATACCCTTCGACTAGCGGGAACTACGAGCAGTACTTC TRBV4-2 TRBD2 - 17 TRBJ2-7
CASSLAGGLYNEQFF TGTGCCAGCAGCTTAGCCGGGGGGCTTTACAATGAGCAGTTCTTC TRBV11-3 - - 15 TRBJ2-1
CASSPQGSVSSYEQYF TGTGCCAGCAGCCCACAGGGGTCCGTAAGCTCCTACGAGCAGTACTTC TRBV7-9 TRBD1 once 16 TRBJ2-7
CASSIASGGAGYNEQFF TGTGCCAGTAGTATCGCTAGCGGGGGGGCTGGATACAATGAGCAGTTCTTC TRBV19 TRBD2 once 17 TRBJ2-1
CASSQRTREFEQFF TGCGCCAGCAGCCAACGAACGCGGGAGTTTGAGCAGTTCTTC TRBV4-3 TRBD2 - 14 TRBJ2-1
CASGGQGSHEQYF TGTGCCAGCGGAGGACAGGGTTCCCACGAGCAGTACTTC TRBV21-1 - - 13 TRBJ2-7
CASSQGGTTSYNEQFF TGCGCCAGCAGCCAGGGCGGGACTACATCCTACAATGAGCAGTTCTTC TRBV4-3 TRBD2 - 16 TRBJ2-1
CASSYLPGHRRVLVGGYTF TGTGCCAGCAGTTACCTACCGGGACATCGAAGGGTCTTGGTCGGTGGCTACACCTTC TRBV27 - - 19 TRBJ1-2
CASSLRELGTSGRGWDTQYF TGCGCCAGCAGCCTCCGAGAACTCGGGACTAGCGGTCGTGGGTGGGATACGCAGTATTTT TRBV5-1 TRBD2 few 20 TRBJ2-3
CASSLPGAAEAFF TGTGCCAGCAGCTTGCCAGGGGCCGCTGAAGCTTTCTTT TRBV5-6 - - 13 TRBJ1-1
CACGQAPYEQYF TGTGCCTGCGGACAGGCCCCCTACGAGCAGTACTTC TRBV28 TRBD1 - 12 TRBJ2-7
CASSVGGRQGAYEQYF TGTGCCAGCAGCGTAGGAGGTCGACAGGGGGCCTACGAGCAGTACTTC TRBV9 TRBD1 - 16 TRBJ2-7
CASSPQTDGLWEKLFF TGTGCCAGCTCACCACAGACAGATGGGTTATGGGAAAAACTGTTTTTT TRBV18 - - 16 TRBJ1-4
CSVEGGTGELFF TGCAGCGTGGAGGGCGGCACCGGGGAGCTGTTTTTT TRBV29-1 - - 12 TRBJ2-2
CSGGPGYEQYF TGCAGTGGCGGGCCCGGCTACGAGCAGTACTTC TRBV20-1 - - 11 TRBJ2-7
CASSLGTEYNEQFF TGTGCCAGCAGCTTAGGGACAGAATACAATGAGCAGTTCTTC TRBV5-6 TRBD1 few 14 TRBJ2-1
CASSSDGFLHF TGCGCCAGCAGCTCCGACGGGTTCCTCCACTTT TRBV5-1 - once 11 TRBJ1-6
CASSDTGTRGSNEQFF TGTGCCAGCAGTGACACCGGGACTAGGGGGTCCAATGAGCAGTTCTTC TRBV25-1 TRBD2 - 16 TRBJ2-1
CASSLRGRGTEAFF TGTGCCAGCAGCTTAAGGGGGAGGGGAACTGAAGCTTTCTTT TRBV7-2 - - 14 TRBJ1-1
CATSRDRTGRSSGANVLTF TGTGCCACCAGCAGAGATAGGACAGGAAGAAGCTCTGGGGCCAACGTCCTGACTTTC TRBV15 TRBD1 once 19 TRBJ2-6